These 29 T cell receptor beta chains were all obtained from the same sample, sequenced in a study of cytomegalovirus exposure and HLA in healthy donors. The PCR employed 60 Vbeta primers together with 13 Jbeta primers. The method was immunoSEQ multiplex PCR; TCRdb's version includes in-frame clones alone and lacks a portion of them. The sample has roughly 130,000 clones; approximately 81% are singletons. Sequencing was performed on PBMCs. The receptors originated from a man between 18 and 29 years old in good health and CMV-seronegative.

This clone showed up just a few times. CDR3 DNA: TGCGCCAGCAGCCAAGATCAGGGGTGGGATGAGCAGTTCTTC. Encoded protein: CASSQDQGWDEQFF. The gene calls are TRBV4-3 and TRBJ2-1, with a possible D match to TRBD1 (6 bases). Deletions cut 0 bases from V and 8 bases from J, with 11 bases between. Germline V gene data show CDR1 as LGHNA and CDR2 as YSLEER. The CDR3 has 14 residues.

V and J are TRBV11-1 and TRBJ1-6; 11 positions match TRBD1. Looked up from germline, CDR1 is SGHAT and CDR2 is FQDESV (reference sequence). V was clipped by 1 base and J by 13 bases; unmatched bases: 9. The CDR3 covers 16 residues. DNA for the CDR3: TGTGCCAGCAGCTTAGACCCGGGACAGGGGGGTTCGCCCCTCCACTTT. Its translation: CASSLDPGQGGSPLHF.

The rearrangement uses TRBV6-5 and TRBJ2-1; 8 bases are shared with TRBD2. The CDR3 is made up of 16 amino acids. V lost 2 bases, J lost 4 bases, and 7 bases stayed unmatched. CDR1 and CDR2 from the germline V gene are MNHEY and SVGAGI. The CDR3 coding sequence is TGTGCCAGCAGTTACGTTGTTCGGGGGGGATACAATGAGCAGTTCTTC. Its translation is CASSYVVRGGYNEQFF.

V gene TRBV15 combines with J gene TRBJ2-7; a weak D match, TRBD1 (5 bases). Between the trimmed V and J ends, which lost 6 bases and 5 bases, there was a span of 29 bases. The length of the CDR3 is 18 residues. Germline assignment: CDR1 LNHNV and CDR2 YYDKDF (reference sequence). CDR3 DNA sequence: TGTGCCACCAGTCAGGGTGTCGTGGGATCCCCACCCTTAGACGAGCAGTACTTC. The encoded protein is CATSQGVVGSPPLDEQYF. The full variable domain, rest sourced from reference TRBV15 and TRBJ2-7, is DAMVIQNPRYQVTQFGKPVTLSCSQTLNHNVMYWYQQKSSQAPKLLFHYYDKDFNNEADTPDNFQSRRPNTSFCFLDIRSPGLGDTAMYLCATSQGVVGSPPLDEQYFGPGTRLTVT.

The sample holds one count of this clone. This chain joins TRBV6-5 and TRBJ2-7; TRBD1 aligns across 9 bases. Germline values: CDR1 MNHEY, CDR2 SVGAGI. The trim removed 4 bases at V and 2 bases at J, leaving 6 bases unmatched. The CDR3 covers 15 residues. The CDR3 protein is CASSFGTGLTYEQYF. Written as DNA, the CDR3 is TGTGCCAGCAGTTTTGGGACAGGGCTGACCTACGAGCAGTACTTC.

The rearrangement joins TRBV2 to TRBJ1-5; TRBD1 might be the D (5 bases). From germline, CDR1 is SNHLY and CDR2 FYNNEI. This CDR3 comprises 13 residues. V shed 10 bases and J shed 5 bases, with 15 bases lying between them. The CDR3 bases are TGTGCCACCGCAGACAGAGACTATCAGCCCCAGCATTTT. Amino acids: CATADRDYQPQHF.

V is TRBV28 and J is TRBJ2-3; 10 bases fit TRBD2. There are 14 residues in the CDR3. CDR1 MDHEN and CDR2 SYDVKM come from the germline V gene. V lost 10 bases to trimming and J lost 2 bases; unmatched junction nucleotides: 6. The CDR3 DNA reads TGTGCCACTTTAGCGGGGGGAAACACAGATACGCAGTATTTT. As protein: CATLAGGNTDTQYF.

Of note for this clone: Other nucleotide sequences in the sample specify the same CDR3. The rearrangement links TRBV9 to TRBJ2-7, with a tentative D call TRBD2 (5 bases). V gave up 3 bases and J gave up 2 bases, with 6 bases separating them. Germline V gene lookup returns CDR1 SGDLS and CDR2 YYNGEE. This CDR3 comprises 12 residues. DNA for the CDR3: TGTGCCAGCAGCGGAGGGACCTACGAGCAGTACTTC. It specifies CASSGGTYEQYF.

This sequence joins TRBV10-3 and TRBJ2-5, with TRBD1 identical over 7 bases. Germline V gene sequence: CDR1 ENHRY, CDR2 SYGVKD. V gave up 5 bases and J gave up 2 bases; unmatched junction bases: 5. CDR3 length equals 14 residues. The CDR3: CAISWTGGQETQYF. CDR3 DNA: TGTGCCATCAGTTGGACAGGCGGACAAGAGACCCAGTACTTC.

V is TRBV28 and J is TRBJ1-4; 9 bases agree with TRBD1. The CDR3 covers 14 residues. Germline trimming cut 6 bases from V and 11 bases from J; bases unmatched to any gene: 10. The V gene's germline CDR1 is MDHEN and CDR2 SYDVKM. CDR3 nucleotides: TGTGCCAGCAGATTACAGGGGGCCCCGGCGAAACTGTTTTTT. Protein: CASRLQGAPAKLFF.

The chain uses TRBV28 and TRBJ1-3; 10 bases line up with TRBD1. Germline trimming cut 5 bases from V and 6 bases from J; bases unmatched to any gene: 7. CDR1 is MDHEN, CDR2 SYDVKM, per germline. The CDR3 spans 15 residues. CDR3 protein: CASSKGGQGQNTIYF. The CDR3 DNA reads as TGTGCCAGCAGTAAGGGGGGACAGGGGCAAAACACCATATATTTT.

The rearrangement joins TRBV7-9 to TRBJ1-6, with D tentatively TRBD1 (5 bases). Germline V CDR1 and CDR2: SEHNR, FQNEAQ (reference sequence). With 1 base removed from V and 11 bases from J, the gap between germline ends came to 9 bases. CDR3 size: 13 residues. CDR3 sequence reads: CASSLGEGTPLHF. In DNA form, the CDR3 reads TGTGCCAGCAGCTTAGGGGAGGGGACACCCCTCCACTTT.

The count of this clone is one. The chain combines TRBV15 with TRBJ2-1; perhaps TRBD1 as D (6 bases). The germline V gene has CDR1 LNHNV and CDR2 YYDKDF (reference sequence). The CDR3 runs to 14 residues. Trimming pared 3 bases from V and 5 bases from J, leaving 11 bases between. The DNA for the CDR3 is TGTGCCACCAGCAGGGCGGACAGCCACAATGAGCAGTTCTTC. Amino acid sequence: CATSRADSHNEQFF.

The chain joins TRBV7-3 to TRBJ2-6; possibly TRBD1 for D (5 bases). The CDR3 sequence is 17 residues long. The germline gives CDR1 SGHTA, CDR2 FQGTGA. Trimming removed 6 bases at V and 0 bases at J, with 15 bases between. The CDR3 DNA is TGTGCCAGCAGTCGATCTGCCAGGGACTCTGGGGCCAACGTCCTGACTTTC. Translated: CASSRSARDSGANVLTF.

J is TRBJ2-7 and V is TRBV5-1, with 12 nucleotides matching TRBD1. Germline assignment: CDR1 SGHRS and CDR2 YFSETQ. J lost 7 bases, V lost 4 bases, and 6 bases had no gene match. This CDR3 is 14 amino acids long. The CDR3 is CASSGGGQGAEQYF. The CDR3 DNA follows: TGCGCCAGCAGCGGGGGGGGACAGGGGGCAGAGCAGTACTTC. Drawing the rest from reference TRBV5-1 and TRBJ2-7, the complete variable domain is KAGVTQTPRYLIKTRGQQVTLSCSPISGHRSVSWYQQTPGQGLQFLFEYFSETQRNKGNFPGRFSGRQFSNSRSEMNVSTLELGDSALYLCASSGGGQGAEQYFGPGTRLTVT.

J is TRBJ1-3 and V is TRBV7-9, with a tentative D call TRBD1 (6 bases). CDR1 SEHNR and CDR2 FQNEAQ come from the germline V gene (reference sequence). The CDR3 has 14 amino acids. Trimming removed 5 bases from V and 4 bases from J, with 12 bases in between. The CDR3 sequence is CASSQTGSGNTIYF. CDR3 sequence (DNA): TGTGCCAGCAGCCAGACAGGATCCGGAAACACCATATATTTT.

CDR3 DNA: TGCGCCAGCAGCTTGTTTCAATTCGGGGGTTACAATGAGCAGTTCTTC. Residues: CASSLFQFGGYNEQFF. The chain has TRBV5-1 and TRBJ2-1; the D gene is possibly TRBD2 (6 bases). The V gene's germline CDR1 is SGHRS and CDR2 YFSETQ. The V gene lost 1 base and the J gene lost 4 bases, with 15 bases spanning the gap. The CDR3 extends over 16 amino acids.

This clone was recorded only once. The chain recombines TRBV19 with TRBJ1-1, with 8 bases matching TRBD1. The V and J ends lost 6 bases and 4 bases, in that order; junction bases with no gene match: 7. Germline assignment: CDR1 LNHDA and CDR2 SQIVND (reference sequence). This CDR3 is built from 14 residues. The CDR3: CASSSGGSGTEAFF. CDR3 coding DNA: TGTGCCAGTAGCTCAGGGGGCAGCGGCACTGAAGCTTTCTTT.

The rearrangement joins TRBV18 to TRBJ1-4; a possible D gene is TRBD1 (5 bases). V was pared by 3 bases and J by 8 bases, with 13 bases between. CDR1 and CDR2 (germline): KGHSH, LQKENI. CDR3 size: 14 residues. The CDR3 DNA follows: TGTGCCAGCTCACCCCAGGGAAAGGTGGAAAAACTGTTTTTT. Protein product: CASSPQGKVEKLFF.

The gene calls are TRBV29-1 and TRBJ1-1; TRBD1 aligns across 7 bases. Trimming at V came to 7 bases and at J to 0 bases, leaving 11 bases not matched to a gene. The V gene's germline CDR1 is SQVTM and CDR2 ANQGSEA. The CDR3 contains 15 residues. CDR3 protein: CSARRQGMMNTEAFF. The CDR3 region has the DNA TGCAGCGCGAGAAGACAGGGAATGATGAACACTGAAGCTTTCTTT.

The CDR3 reads CASSQPGQSEAFF. The CDR3 coding sequence is TGTGCCAGCAGTCAACCGGGACAGTCTGAAGCTTTCTTT. The chain uses TRBV28 and TRBJ1-1; TRBD1 matches at 7 bases. Trimming at V came to 5 bases and at J to 6 bases, leaving 6 bases not matched to a gene. Germline V CDR1 and CDR2: MDHEN, SYDVKM. This CDR3 region has 13 residues.

As DNA, the CDR3 is TGTGCCAGCAGCTTGGTGCGGTTACGTGAGGGGAGGGATGGCTACACCTTC. This sequence encodes CASSLVRLREGRDGYTF. The chain recombines TRBV5-6 with TRBJ1-2, with D perhaps matching TRBD1 (5 bases). V gave up 0 bases and J gave up 6 bases, with 21 bases separating them. Germline CDR1 is SGHDT and CDR2 is YYEEEE. CDR3 size: 17 residues.

The chain combines TRBV4-3 with TRBJ1-5; no reliable D call. V was pared by 0 bases and J by 2 bases, with 11 bases between. The CDR3 runs to 16 residues. The germline V gene has CDR1 LGHNA and CDR2 YSLEER. In DNA form, the CDR3 reads TGCGCCAGCAGCCAAGAAGAGGGCAAGGGCAATCAGCCCCAGCATTTT. It is translated as CASSQEEGKGNQPQHF.

The chain links TRBV7-2 to TRBJ1-2, with D uncertain. The CDR3 extends over 12 amino acids. Trimming took off 1 base at V and 4 bases at J, with 4 bases between the two ends. Germline lookup yields CDR1 SGHTA and CDR2 FQGNSA. CDR3 protein: CASSLDSYGYTF. The CDR3 nucleotides read TGTGCCAGCAGCTTAGACAGCTATGGCTACACCTTC.

This sequence joins TRBV7-9 and TRBJ1-3, with 10 positions matching TRBD1. V was clipped by 11 bases and J by 2 bases; unmatched bases: 3. The V gene's germline CDR1 is SEHNR and CDR2 FQNEAQ (reference sequence). The CDR3 is 13 amino acids. The CDR3 DNA reads as TGTGCCGGCGGACAGGGGGCTGGAAACACCATATATTTT. Its protein is CAGGQGAGNTIYF.

The chain uses TRBV9 and TRBJ1-2; a weak D match, TRBD1 (6 bases). Germline V lookup: CDR1 SGDLS, CDR2 YYNGEE. V lost 0 bases and J 4 bases, leaving 10 bases between the germline ends. The CDR3 is 14 amino acids. The CDR3 DNA follows: TGTGCCAGCAGCGTAGTTCAGGGGACCTATGGCTACACCTTC. Translation: CASSVVQGTYGYTF.

The rearrangement joins TRBV6-5 to TRBJ1-1; no definite D call. V lost 6 bases to trimming and J lost 0 bases, with 14 bases between them. CDR1 is MNHEY and CDR2 is SVGAGI in the germline V gene. The CDR3 is 15 residues long. CDR3 region: CASSRSRAMNTEAFF. The CDR3 DNA reads TGTGCCAGCAGCCGATCGAGGGCGATGAACACTGAAGCTTTCTTT.

The count of this clone is one. V and J are TRBV6-6 and TRBJ1-1, with D uncertain. The CDR3 has 14 residues. In germline, CDR1 is MNHNY, CDR2 SVGAGI (reference sequence). Trimming took off 0 bases at V and 3 bases at J, with 8 bases between the two ends. CDR3 loop: CASSYSGSDTEAFF. CDR3 nucleotide sequence: TGTGCCAGCAGTTACTCCGGGAGCGACACTGAAGCTTTCTTT.

This clone was seen only once. The chain joins TRBV7-8 to TRBJ1-2; perhaps TRBD1 as D (5 bases). Germline CDR1 and CDR2: SGHVS and FQNEAQ. CDR3 length equals 18 residues. The ends were cut back, 3 bases at V and 4 bases at J, with 24 bases in the middle. The CDR3 loop reads CASSFLGGMQTRGYGYTF. In nucleotides, the CDR3 is TGTGCCAGCAGCTTTCTCGGGGGGATGCAGACAAGGGGCTATGGCTACACCTTC.